This note documents a single T cell receptor (beta chain) sequence. Its antigen is unidentified. The sample is drawn from a study of cytomegalovirus exposure and HLA in healthy donors. Study as a whole: Caucasian-associated ancestry cluster membership applied to 75% to 85% of several hundred genotyped donors. General study points: Reported results showed that the classifier diagnosed cytomegalovirus status with high specificity and sensitivity.

Germline trimming cut 1 base from V and 3 bases from J; bases unmatched to any gene: 3. Germline lookup yields CDR1 LGHNA and CDR2 YSLEER. The CDR3 is 15 residues long. The PCR used 60 Vbeta and 13 Jbeta primers. The protocol was immunoSEQ multiplex PCR, while the TCRdb copy is restricted to in-frame clones and leaves out a portion. This sample has under 110,000 clones, with roughly four fifths found just once. Material for sequencing was PBMCs. The J gene is TRBJ2-1, the V gene TRBV4-3, with TRBD2 matching 7 bases. This TCR was recovered from a man in his sixties in good health and CMV-seronegative. The CDR3 loop is CASSQGTRSYNEQFF. For the CDR3, the DNA is TGCGCCAGCAGCCAAGGGACTAGAAGCTACAATGAGCAGTTCTTC.